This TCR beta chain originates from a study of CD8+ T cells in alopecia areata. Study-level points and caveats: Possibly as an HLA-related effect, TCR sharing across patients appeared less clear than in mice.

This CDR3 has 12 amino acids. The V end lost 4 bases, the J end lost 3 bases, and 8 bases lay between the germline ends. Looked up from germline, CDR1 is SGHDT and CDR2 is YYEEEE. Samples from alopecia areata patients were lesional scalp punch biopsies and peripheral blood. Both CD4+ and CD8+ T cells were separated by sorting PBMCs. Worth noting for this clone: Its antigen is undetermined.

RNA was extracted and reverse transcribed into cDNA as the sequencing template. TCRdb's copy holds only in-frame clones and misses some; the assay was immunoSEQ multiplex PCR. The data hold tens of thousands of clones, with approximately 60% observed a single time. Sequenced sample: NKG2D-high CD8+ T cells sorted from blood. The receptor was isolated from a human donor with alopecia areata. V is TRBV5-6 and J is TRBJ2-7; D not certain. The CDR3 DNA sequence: TGTGCCAGCAGCCCTCATAACTACGAGCAGTACTTC. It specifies CASSPHNYEQYF.